The clone carrying this T cell receptor (beta chain) was counted only a few times. The antigen remains unidentified. PCR primers comprised 60 Vbeta and 13 Jbeta primers. Sequencing was performed with immunoSEQ multiplex PCR; in TCRdb, only in-frame clones are kept and a portion is missing. The sample comprises roughly 180,000 clones, 78% of which are singletons, and about 3% rests with the top ten. The data were taken from a study of cytomegalovirus exposure and HLA in healthy donors. At the level of the study: Roughly 180 million T cells yielded around 120 million unique TCR beta sequences in earlier analysis. General study findings and limits: Later on, an analysis found that several of the most significant clusters appeared to be linked to common viral pathogens, which included parvovirus B19.

V shed 0 bases and J 12 bases; nucleotides not matched to a gene: 8. CDR1 and CDR2 from the germline V gene are SGHTS and YDEGEE. The CDR3 consists of 13 residues. All the people who gave samples were healthy bone marrow donors. The TCR was taken from a female donor in good health and CMV-seronegative. The rearrangement uses TRBV5-8 and TRBJ2-7; 8 bases are shared with TRBD2. Specimen: PBMCs. CDR3: CASSLDKRGTAYF. CDR3 DNA sequence: TGTGCCAGCAGCTTGGATAAGCGGGGGACGGCGTACTTC.